This T cell receptor beta chain derives from a study of CD8 T cells in Susac syndrome. Study-level background: At blood draw, Susac syndrome patients were therapy-naive, on corticosteroids, or on intravenous immunoglobulin alone. Broader study findings: Within Susac syndrome CD4+ T cell repertoires, clonal expansion was not evident.

The Susac syndrome patients fit the recently defined diagnostic criteria for definite or probable disease. Comment on this clonotype: The antigen is undetermined.

After extraction with the RNeasy kit, about 0.5 to 1 ug of the RNA was reverse transcribed using random hexamers. Coverage of TCR beta CDR3 amplification by immunoSEQ multiplex PCR extended to 54 Vbeta and 13 Jbeta. Each CDR3 protein gets one entry after TCRdb re-called the immunoSEQ multiplex PCR reads with MiXCR. This repertoire shows around 200,000 distinct CDR3 sequences, 90% to 97% found once; its top ten account for around 0.1%. V was shortened by 0 bases and J by 1 base, with 10 bases between the two germline ends. CDR3 size: 15 residues. Germline-derived CDR1 and CDR2 are SGHTA and FQGNSA. The chain has TRBV7-2 and TRBJ2-7; D is ambiguous. The specimen was CD4+ T cells from PBMCs. This sequence was found in a human donor with Susac syndrome. CDR3 protein: CASSLAGGISYEQYF. The DNA of the CDR3 is TGTGCCAGCAGCTTAGCAGGCGGCATTTCCTACGAGCAGTACTTC. Looking up the rest from reference TRBV7-2 and TRBJ2-7 gives the full variable domain: GAGVSQSPSNKVTEKGKDVELRCDPISGHTALYWYRQSLGQGLEFLIYFQGNSAPDKSGLPSDRFSAERTGGSVSTLTIQRTQQEDSAVYLCASSLAGGISYEQYFGPGTRLTVT.